These T cell receptor beta chains were read from a single sample in a study of T-cell memory formation after mild COVID-19. MiXCR, run by TCRdb on the 5' RACE reads, gives a single entry per CDR3 protein. The table shows 190,000 or so distinct CDR3 sequences, with roughly 30% occurring only once. Sequencing was performed on PBMCs or a T cell subset sorted from them (not recorded which). The receptors originated from an adult woman who had mild COVID-19 (a few samples of this study predate the infection). Cell type and time point are not known. Each CDR3 is given without its conserved first and last residue. Fields, in order: V gene, CDR3 protein.

V gene: TRBV25-1; CDR3 protein: ASSEPQGSGYT
V gene: TRBV20-1; CDR3 protein: SARIHPTSTDTQY
V gene: TRBV12-3/TRBV12-4; CDR3 protein: ASSLRTGGYEQY
V gene: TRBV19; CDR3 protein: ASSDTGLRGYT
V gene: TRBV29-1; CDR3 protein: SAKDRLYGYT
V gene: TRBV6-1; CDR3 protein: ASSETGVDEQF
V gene: TRBV27; CDR3 protein: ASRTSGGVTDTQY
V gene: TRBV5-1; CDR3 protein: ASSLLLAGGYNEQF
V gene: TRBV10-3; CDR3 protein: AIRVQGNYGYT
V gene: TRBV12-3/TRBV12-4; CDR3 protein: ASTMRVGSNQPQH
V gene: TRBV2; CDR3 protein: ASSGGGRPTEAF
V gene: TRBV6-2/TRBV6-3; CDR3 protein: ASGQSIRLGGYT
V gene: TRBV2; CDR3 protein: ASSRLLGNEQF
V gene: TRBV5-6; CDR3 protein: ASSFFSGTGVQPQH
V gene: TRBV4-2; CDR3 protein: ASSKEQGAGYGYT
V gene: TRBV14; CDR3 protein: ASSQITAQGDTEAF
V gene: TRBV12-3/TRBV12-4; CDR3 protein: ASSSGSAKNIQY
V gene: TRBV11-3; CDR3 protein: ASSRLAAAGGPDTQY
V gene: TRBV5-6; CDR3 protein: ASSATLMREQY
V gene: TRBV7-8; CDR3 protein: ASLRQGAYNEQF
V gene: TRBV24-1; CDR3 protein: APIAGVGDTQY
V gene: TRBV5-1; CDR3 protein: ASSLEGERYTEAF
V gene: TRBV20-1; CDR3 protein: SARDLVREQF
V gene: TRBV24-1; CDR3 protein: ATRPQGGTEAF
V gene: TRBV29-1; CDR3 protein: SVGRGWGYEQY
V gene: TRBV6-2/TRBV6-3; CDR3 protein: ASFERESPTSTDTQY
V gene: TRBV24-1; CDR3 protein: ATSGTIPNTGELF
V gene: TRBV20-1; CDR3 protein: SDTTLAGGPREQF
V gene: TRBV4-1; CDR3 protein: ASSQDGLGQIGEQF
V gene: TRBV6-5; CDR3 protein: ASSSDAVVRAQY
V gene: TRBV13; CDR3 protein: ASSPGYLKGNEQY
V gene: TRBV4-3; CDR3 protein: ASSQGTGGFQTQY
V gene: TRBV18; CDR3 protein: ASSLVEELIYEQY
V gene: TRBV29-1; CDR3 protein: SVAGAGELF
V gene: TRBV19; CDR3 protein: ASSIGWRGRLGTGELF
V gene: TRBV6-1; CDR3 protein: ASSEDSGGPYNEQF
V gene: TRBV27; CDR3 protein: ASSLLDLGGAFNIEETQY
V gene: TRBV5-6; CDR3 protein: ASSLLTNEQF
V gene: TRBV25-1; CDR3 protein: ASSESTSGSFDEQF
V gene: TRBV15; CDR3 protein: ATGEGLAGGLETQY
V gene: TRBV29-1; CDR3 protein: SVIGTSRSYEQY